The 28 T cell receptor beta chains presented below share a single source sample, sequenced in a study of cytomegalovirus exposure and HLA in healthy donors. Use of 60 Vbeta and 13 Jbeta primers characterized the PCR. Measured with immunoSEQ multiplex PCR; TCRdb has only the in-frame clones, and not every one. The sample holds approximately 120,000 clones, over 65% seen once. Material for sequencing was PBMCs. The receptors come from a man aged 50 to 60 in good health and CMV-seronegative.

CDR3 sequence: CASSLAATGSWSDTQYF. Here the CDR3 DNA reads TGTGCCAGCAGCTTAGCAGCGACAGGGAGTTGGTCAGATACGCAGTATTTT. V usage is TRBV7-9 and J usage is TRBJ2-3; 7 bases line up with TRBD1. In germline, CDR1 is SEHNR, CDR2 FQNEAQ (reference sequence). There are 17 residues in the CDR3. V dropped 0 bases and J dropped 4; count of bases not matched to a gene: 10.

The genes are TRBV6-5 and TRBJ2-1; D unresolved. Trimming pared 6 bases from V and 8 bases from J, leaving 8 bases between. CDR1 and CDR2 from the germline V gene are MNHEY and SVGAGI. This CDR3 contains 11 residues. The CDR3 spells CASRTPDEQFF. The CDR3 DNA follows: TGTGCCAGCAGGACACCTGATGAGCAGTTCTTC.

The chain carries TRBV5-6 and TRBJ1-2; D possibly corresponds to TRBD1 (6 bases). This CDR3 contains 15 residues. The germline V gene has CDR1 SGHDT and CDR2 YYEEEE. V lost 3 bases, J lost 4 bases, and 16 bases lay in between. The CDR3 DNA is TGTGCCAGCAGCTCCCCCGGGGGGCGGGCCTATGGCTACACCTTC. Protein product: CASSSPGGRAYGYTF.

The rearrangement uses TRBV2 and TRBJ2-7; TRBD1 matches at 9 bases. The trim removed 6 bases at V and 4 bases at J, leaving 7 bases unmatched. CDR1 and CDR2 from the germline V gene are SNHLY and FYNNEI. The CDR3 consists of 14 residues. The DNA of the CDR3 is TGTGCCAGCAGGGTTGGACAGGGGAGGTACGAGCAGTACTTC. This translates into CASRVGQGRYEQYF. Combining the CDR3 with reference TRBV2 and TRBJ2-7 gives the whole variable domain EPEVTQTPSHQVTQMGQEVILRCVPISNHLYFYWYRQILGQKVEFLVSFYNNEISEKSEIFDDQFSVERPDGSNFTLKIRSTKLEDSAMYFCASRVGQGRYEQYFGPGTRLTVT.

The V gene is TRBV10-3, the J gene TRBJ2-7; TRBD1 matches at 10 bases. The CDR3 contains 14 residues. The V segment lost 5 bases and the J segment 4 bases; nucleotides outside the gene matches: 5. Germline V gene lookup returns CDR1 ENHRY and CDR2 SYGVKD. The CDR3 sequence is CAISTDRGAYEQYF. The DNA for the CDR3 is TGTGCCATCAGTACGGACAGGGGGGCTTACGAGCAGTACTTC.

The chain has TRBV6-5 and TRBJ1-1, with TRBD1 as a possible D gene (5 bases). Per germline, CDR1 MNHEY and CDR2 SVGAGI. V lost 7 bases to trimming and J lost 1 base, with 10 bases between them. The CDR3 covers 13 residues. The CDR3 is CASTRTTNTEAFF. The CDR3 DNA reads TGTGCCAGCACGCGGACAACGAACACTGAAGCTTTCTTT.

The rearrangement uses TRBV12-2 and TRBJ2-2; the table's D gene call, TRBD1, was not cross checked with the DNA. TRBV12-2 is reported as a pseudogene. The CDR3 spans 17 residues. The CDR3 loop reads CASRIRRGRGGTGELFF. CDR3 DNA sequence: TGTGCAAGTCGTATCAGGAGAGGTCGAGGGGGCACCGGGGAGCTGTTTTTT.

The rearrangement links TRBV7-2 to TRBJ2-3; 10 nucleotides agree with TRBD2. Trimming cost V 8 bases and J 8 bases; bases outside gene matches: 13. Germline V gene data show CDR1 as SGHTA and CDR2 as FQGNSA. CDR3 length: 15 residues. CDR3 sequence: CASGGAGGPVGTQYF. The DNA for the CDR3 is TGTGCCAGCGGGGGAGCGGGAGGGCCGGTGGGTACGCAGTATTTT. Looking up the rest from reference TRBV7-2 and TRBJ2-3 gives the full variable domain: GAGVSQSPSNKVTEKGKDVELRCDPISGHTALYWYRQSLGQGLEFLIYFQGNSAPDKSGLPSDRFSAERTGGSVSTLTIQRTQQEDSAVYLCASGGAGGPVGTQYFGPGTRLTVL.

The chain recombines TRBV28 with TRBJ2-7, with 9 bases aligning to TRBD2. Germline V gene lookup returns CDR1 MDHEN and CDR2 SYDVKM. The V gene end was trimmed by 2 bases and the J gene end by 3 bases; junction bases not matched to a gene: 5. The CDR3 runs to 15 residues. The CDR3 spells CASSLIAGELYEQYF. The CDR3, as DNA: TGTGCCAGCAGTTTAATAGCGGGGGAGCTCTACGAGCAGTACTTC.

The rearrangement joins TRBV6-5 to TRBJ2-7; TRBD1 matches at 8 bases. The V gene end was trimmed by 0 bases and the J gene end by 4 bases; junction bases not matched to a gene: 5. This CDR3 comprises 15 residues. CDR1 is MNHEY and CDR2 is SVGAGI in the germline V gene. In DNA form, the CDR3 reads TGTGCCAGCAGTTACTCGGGCAGGGGGCCGTACGAGCAGTACTTC. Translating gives CASSYSGRGPYEQYF.

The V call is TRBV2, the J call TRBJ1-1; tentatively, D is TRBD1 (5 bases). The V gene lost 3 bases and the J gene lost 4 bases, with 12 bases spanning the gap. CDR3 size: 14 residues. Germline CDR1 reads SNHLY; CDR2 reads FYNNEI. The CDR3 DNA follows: TGTGCCAGCAGTGATGAAGGGGCGACCACTGAAGCTTTCTTT. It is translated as CASSDEGATTEAFF.

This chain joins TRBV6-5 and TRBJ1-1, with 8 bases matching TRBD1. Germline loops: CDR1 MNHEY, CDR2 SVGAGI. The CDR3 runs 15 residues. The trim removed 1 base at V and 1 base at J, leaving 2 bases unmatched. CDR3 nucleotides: TGTGCCAGCAGTTACTTAGGGACAGGGAACACTGAAGCTTTCTTT. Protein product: CASSYLGTGNTEAFF.

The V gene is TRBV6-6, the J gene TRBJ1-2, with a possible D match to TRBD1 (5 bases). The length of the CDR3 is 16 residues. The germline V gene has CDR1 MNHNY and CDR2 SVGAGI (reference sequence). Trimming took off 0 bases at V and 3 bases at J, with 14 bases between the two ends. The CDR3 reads CASSYSSDSLHYGYTF. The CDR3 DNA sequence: TGTGCCAGCAGTTACTCGAGCGACAGTTTGCACTATGGCTACACCTTC.

CDR3 DNA sequence: TGTGCCAGCAGTTTAATCGGGGACAGGGGGCTGAAGACCCAGTACTTC. It is translated as CASSLIGDRGLKTQYF. The chain is built from TRBV28 and TRBJ2-5, with 12 bases fitting TRBD1. This CDR3 is 16 amino acids long. V was pared by 2 bases and J by 6 bases, with 7 bases of the junction left unmatched. Germline CDR1 MDHEN, CDR2 SYDVKM.

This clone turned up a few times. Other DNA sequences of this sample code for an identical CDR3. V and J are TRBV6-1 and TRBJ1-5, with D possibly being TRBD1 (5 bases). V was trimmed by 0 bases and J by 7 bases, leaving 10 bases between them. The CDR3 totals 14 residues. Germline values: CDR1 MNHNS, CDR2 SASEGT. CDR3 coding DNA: TGTGCCAGCAGTGAAGCCCGGGGGAACCAGCCCCAGCATTTT. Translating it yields CASSEARGNQPQHF.

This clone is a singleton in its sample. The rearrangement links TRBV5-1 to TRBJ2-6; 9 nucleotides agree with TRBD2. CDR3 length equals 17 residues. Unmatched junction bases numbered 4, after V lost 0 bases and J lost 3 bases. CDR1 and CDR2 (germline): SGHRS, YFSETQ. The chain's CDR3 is CASSLGVAGDGANVLTF. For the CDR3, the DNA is TGCGCCAGCAGCTTGGGGGTAGCGGGAGATGGGGCCAACGTCCTGACTTTC.

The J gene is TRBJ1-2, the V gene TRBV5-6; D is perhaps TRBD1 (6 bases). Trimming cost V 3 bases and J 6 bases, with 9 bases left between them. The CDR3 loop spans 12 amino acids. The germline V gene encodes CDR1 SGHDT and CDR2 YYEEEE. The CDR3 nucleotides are TGTGCCAGCAGCTGGGACAAGGATGGCTACACCTTC. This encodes CASSWDKDGYTF.

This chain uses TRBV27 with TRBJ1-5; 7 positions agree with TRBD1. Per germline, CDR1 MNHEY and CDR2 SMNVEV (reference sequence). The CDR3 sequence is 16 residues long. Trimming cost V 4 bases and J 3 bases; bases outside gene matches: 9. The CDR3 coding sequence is TGTGCCAGCAGTTACCTAGTAACAGGGGTCAATCAGCCCCAGCATTTT. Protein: CASSYLVTGVNQPQHF.

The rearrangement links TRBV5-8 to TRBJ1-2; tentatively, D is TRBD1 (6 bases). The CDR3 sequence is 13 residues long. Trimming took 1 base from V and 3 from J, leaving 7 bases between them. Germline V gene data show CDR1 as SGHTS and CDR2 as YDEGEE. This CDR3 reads CASSLQGYYGYTF. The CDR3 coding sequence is TGTGCCAGCAGCTTGCAGGGGTACTATGGCTACACCTTC.

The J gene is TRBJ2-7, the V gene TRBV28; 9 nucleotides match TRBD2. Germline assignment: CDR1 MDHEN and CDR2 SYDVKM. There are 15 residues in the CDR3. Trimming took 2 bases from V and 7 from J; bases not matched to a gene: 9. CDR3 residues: CASSLMGGRAREQYF. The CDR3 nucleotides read TGTGCCAGCAGTTTAATGGGCGGGAGGGCGAGGGAGCAGTACTTC.

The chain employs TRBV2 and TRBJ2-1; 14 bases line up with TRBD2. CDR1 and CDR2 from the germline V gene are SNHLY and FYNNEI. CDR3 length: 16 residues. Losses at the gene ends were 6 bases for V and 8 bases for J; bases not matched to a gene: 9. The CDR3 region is CASSPTSGRASDEQFF. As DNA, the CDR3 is TGTGCCAGCAGCCCGACTAGCGGGAGGGCCAGTGATGAGCAGTTCTTC.

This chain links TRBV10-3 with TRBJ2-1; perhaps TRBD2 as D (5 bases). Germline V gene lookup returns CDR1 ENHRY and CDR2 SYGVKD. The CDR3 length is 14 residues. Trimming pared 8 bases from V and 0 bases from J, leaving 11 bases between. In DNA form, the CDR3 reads TGTGCCATCGCTCGAGGGAGCTCCTACAATGAGCAGTTCTTC. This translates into CAIARGSSYNEQFF.

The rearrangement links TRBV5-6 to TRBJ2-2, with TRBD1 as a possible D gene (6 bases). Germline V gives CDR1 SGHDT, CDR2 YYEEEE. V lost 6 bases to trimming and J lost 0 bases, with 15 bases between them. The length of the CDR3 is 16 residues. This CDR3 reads CASTIPGQPNTGELFF. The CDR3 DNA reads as TGTGCCAGCACAATACCGGGACAACCGAACACCGGGGAGCTGTTTTTT.

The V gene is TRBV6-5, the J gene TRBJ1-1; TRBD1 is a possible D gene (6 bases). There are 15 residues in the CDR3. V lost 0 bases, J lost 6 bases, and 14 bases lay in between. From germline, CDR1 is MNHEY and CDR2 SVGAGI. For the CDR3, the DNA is TGTGCCAGCAGTTACTCGGGAGGGGGAATGCCTGAAGCTTTCTTT. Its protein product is CASSYSGGGMPEAFF.

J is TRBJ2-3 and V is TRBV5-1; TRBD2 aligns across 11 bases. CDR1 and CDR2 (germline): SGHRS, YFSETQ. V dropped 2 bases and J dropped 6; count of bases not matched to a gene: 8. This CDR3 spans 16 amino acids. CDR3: CASSFGTSGFTDTQYF. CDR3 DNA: TGCGCCAGCAGCTTCGGGACTAGCGGCTTCACTGATACGCAGTATTTT.

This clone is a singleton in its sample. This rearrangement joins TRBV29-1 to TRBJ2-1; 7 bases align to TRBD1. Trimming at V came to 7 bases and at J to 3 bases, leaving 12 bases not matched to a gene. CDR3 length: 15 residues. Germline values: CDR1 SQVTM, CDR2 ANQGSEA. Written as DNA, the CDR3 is TGCAGCGGTACAGGGGAAGGAGTCTACTACAATGAGCAGTTCTTC. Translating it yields CSGTGEGVYYNEQFF.

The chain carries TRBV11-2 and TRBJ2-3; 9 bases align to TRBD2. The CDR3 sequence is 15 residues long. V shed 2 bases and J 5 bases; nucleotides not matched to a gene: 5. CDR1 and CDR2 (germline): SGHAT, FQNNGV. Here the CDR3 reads CASSLRGRDIDTQYF. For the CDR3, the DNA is TGTGCCAGCAGCTTACGCGGGAGGGACATAGATACGCAGTATTTT.

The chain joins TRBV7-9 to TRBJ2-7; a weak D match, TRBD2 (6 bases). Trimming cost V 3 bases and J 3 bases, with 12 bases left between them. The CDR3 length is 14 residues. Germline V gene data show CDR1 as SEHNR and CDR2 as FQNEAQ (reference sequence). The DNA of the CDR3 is TGTGCCAGCAGCTTGAGCCAGGGAGGCTACGAGCAGTACTTC. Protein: CASSLSQGGYEQYF.